Below are 30 T cell receptor beta chains sequenced from a single sample in a study of shared T cell receptors in the human thymus. The data were produced by immunoSEQ multiplex PCR, yet TCRdb's version contains in-frame clones alone and is incomplete. The top ten clones hold approximately 0.01% of a sample with approximately 660,000 clones, 70% to 90% of them seen once. These sequences were also reported in another study, on human thymus T cells.

The sample taken for sequencing was thymocytes. Source of these receptors: a boy under three years old with a congenital heart defect.

This clone appeared once. The chain uses TRBV4-3 and TRBJ1-1; 8 bases are a match to TRBD1. The CDR3 spans 16 residues. From germline, CDR1 is LGHNA and CDR2 YSLEER. V dropped 0 bases and J dropped 3; count of bases not matched to a gene: 6. CDR3 in DNA: TGCGCCAGCAGCCAAGAAAACAGGGGGTGGGACACTGAAGCTTTCTTT. Protein product: CASSQENRGWDTEAFF.

V is TRBV11-2 and J is TRBJ1-1; TRBD1 might be the D (6 bases). V lost 5 bases, J lost 6 bases, and 16 bases lay in between. This CDR3 comprises 14 residues. Germline loops: CDR1 SGHAT, CDR2 FQNNGV. CDR3 bases: TGTGCCAGCAGCGCCGTGCCTGGGGGCTCTGAAGCTTTCTTT. Protein: CASSAVPGGSEAFF.

This clone has more than one count but fewer than ten. The chain recombines TRBV7-2 with TRBJ2-1, with TRBD2 as a possible D gene (6 bases). V lost 4 bases and J 3 bases, leaving 16 bases between the germline ends. The CDR3 loop spans 16 amino acids. Per germline, CDR1 SGHTA and CDR2 FQGNSA. The CDR3 protein is CASSYTGTLYYNEQFF. In nucleotides, the CDR3 is TGTGCCAGCAGCTACACCGGGACTCTATACTACAATGAGCAGTTCTTC.

This sequence joins TRBV5-4 and TRBJ1-1; D is unclear. Looked up from germline, CDR1 is SGHNT and CDR2 is YYREEE (reference sequence). The CDR3 extends over 13 amino acids. V lost 2 bases and J lost 0, with 5 bases in between. The CDR3 reads CASSFLLNTEAFF. In DNA, the CDR3 is TGTGCCAGCAGCTTTCTCTTGAACACTGAAGCTTTCTTT.

J is TRBJ2-1 and V is TRBV5-6, with 12 bases identical to TRBD1. The CDR3 totals 15 residues. The germline gives CDR1 SGHDT, CDR2 YYEEEE. Losses at the gene ends were 3 bases for V and 8 bases for J; bases not matched to a gene: 6. CDR3 nucleotides: TGTGCCAGCAGCTCCTACGGGACAGGGGGCTATGAGCAGTTCTTC. It specifies CASSSYGTGGYEQFF.

This chain uses TRBV6-1 with TRBJ1-1, with D maybe TRBD1 (5 bases). Trimming removed 7 bases at V and 1 base at J, with 16 bases between. The V gene's germline CDR1 is MNHNS and CDR2 SASEGT. The CDR3 runs 15 residues. This chain's CDR3 is CASKGREGGNTEAFF. The CDR3 nucleotides are TGTGCCAGCAAGGGCAGGGAGGGAGGGAACACTGAAGCTTTCTTT.

The chain is built from TRBV10-3 and TRBJ2-7, with 7 nucleotides matching TRBD1. The CDR3 contains 13 residues. V dropped 3 bases and J dropped 4; count of bases not matched to a gene: 3. CDR1 and CDR2 (germline): ENHRY, SYGVKD. This CDR3 reads CAISDYRGYEQYF. The CDR3 region has the DNA TGTGCCATCAGTGACTACAGGGGATACGAGCAGTACTTC.

The chain is built from TRBV19 and TRBJ2-3; no clear D. Germline CDR1 LNHDA, CDR2 SQIVND (reference sequence). The germline V and J ends were trimmed by 5 bases and 6 bases, with 9 bases remaining between them. This CDR3 comprises 12 residues. In DNA form, the CDR3 reads TGTGCCAGTAGTCCCCCCAGGGATACGCAGTATTTT. It specifies CASSPPRDTQYF.

The chain couples TRBV5-4 to TRBJ2-1; D is possibly TRBD2 (7 bases). The V gene's germline CDR1 is SGHNT and CDR2 YYREEE (reference sequence). The CDR3 length is 15 residues. Deletions cut 0 bases from V and 9 bases from J, with 16 bases between. CDR3 nucleotide sequence: TGTGCCAGCAGCTTGGAGGGGGGGCTATCGGGTGAGCAGTTCTTC. This encodes CASSLEGGLSGEQFF.

The rearrangement uses TRBV6-4 and TRBJ2-2; D may be TRBD2 (6 bases). Trimming removed 2 bases from V and 9 bases from J, with 19 bases in between. CDR3 size: 16 residues. The germline V gene encodes CDR1 MRHNA and CDR2 SNTAGT. In nucleotides, the CDR3 is TGTGCCAGCAGTGACGAGCTAGCGAGCTCTCTAAGGGAGCTGTTTTTT. Its protein product is CASSDELASSLRELFF.

This chain uses TRBV19 with TRBJ1-3; possible D gene TRBD1, 5 bases. Germline CDR1 is LNHDA and CDR2 is SQIVND (reference sequence). Trimming took 7 bases from V and 0 from J, leaving 10 bases between them. The CDR3 sequence is 14 residues long. The CDR3 nucleotides are TGTGCCAGTAACTGGGGCAGCTCTGGAAACACCATATATTTT. Translating gives CASNWGSSGNTIYF.

V gene TRBV27 combines with J gene TRBJ1-5; D not certain. CDR1 and CDR2 from the germline V gene are MNHEY and SMNVEV (reference sequence). The CDR3 extends over 13 amino acids. V dropped 4 bases and J dropped 2 bases, with 6 bases sitting between them. The CDR3 sequence is CASSYSGNQPQHF. The CDR3 DNA follows: TGTGCCAGCAGTTACTCGGGCAATCAGCCCCAGCATTTT.

The V and J genes are TRBV19 and TRBJ2-5, with unresolved D. From germline, CDR1 is LNHDA and CDR2 SQIVND (reference sequence). Trimming stripped 4 bases from V and 1 base from J, with 10 bases between. The CDR3 runs to 14 residues. CDR3 residues: CASSSHGSQETQYF. As DNA, the CDR3 is TGTGCCAGTAGTAGTCATGGCAGCCAAGAGACCCAGTACTTC.

The chain links TRBV6-5 to TRBJ2-1, with 7 bases identical to TRBD2. CDR1 and CDR2 (germline): MNHEY, SVGAGI. This CDR3 contains 12 residues. V was clipped by 5 bases and J by 7 bases; unmatched bases: 2. CDR3 sequence (DNA): TGTGCCAGCAGTGGGGGGGGAAATGAGCAGTTCTTC. Protein sequence: CASSGGGNEQFF.

This clone was detected a few times. The chain carries TRBV5-8 and TRBJ2-7; possibly TRBD1 for D (5 bases). V was trimmed by 3 bases and J by 12 bases, leaving 19 bases between them. Germline-derived CDR1 and CDR2 are SGHTS and YDEGEE. This CDR3 region has 13 residues. CDR3 DNA: TGTGCCAGCAGCTCAAACAGGATTCTAAGGGGGTACTTC. Its protein product is CASSSNRILRGYF.

This clone has just a few counts. The genes are TRBV7-9 and TRBJ2-7; D gene ambiguous. The length of the CDR3 is 12 residues. Germline loops: CDR1 SEHNR, CDR2 FQNEAQ (reference sequence). Deletions cut 5 bases from V and 0 bases from J, with 5 bases between. Here the CDR3 DNA reads TGTGCCAGCAGCCGCAGCTCCTACGAGCAGTACTTC. It translates to CASSRSSYEQYF.

The chain couples TRBV7-9 to TRBJ2-7, with D uncertain. Germline CDR1 reads SEHNR; CDR2 reads FQNEAQ (reference sequence). Trimming left V 6 bases short and J 2 bases short, with 26 bases between. CDR3 length equals 18 residues. Here the CDR3 DNA reads TGTGCCAGCAGTCTAATACGGCGGTTGCCGCAGACGACCTACGAGCAGTACTTC. Protein sequence: CASSLIRRLPQTTYEQYF.

CDR3 bases: TGTGCCAGCTCACCACGCCGGGACACCATCTCTGGAAACACCATATATTTT. This sequence encodes CASSPRRDTISGNTIYF. V and J are TRBV18 and TRBJ1-3; weak D call: TRBD1 (6 bases). V was trimmed by 1 base and J by 0 bases, leaving 13 bases between them. The CDR3 is made up of 17 amino acids. The germline gives CDR1 KGHSH, CDR2 LQKENI.

The chain joins TRBV6-5 to TRBJ2-3; perhaps TRBD2 as D (7 bases). The V gene lost 2 bases and the J gene lost 4 bases, with 16 bases spanning the gap. Germline V CDR1 and CDR2: MNHEY, SVGAGI. This CDR3 is 16 amino acids long. CDR3 DNA: TGTGCCAGCAGTTACCGGGTATGGGGGGGCCCAGATACGCAGTATTTT. This encodes CASSYRVWGGPDTQYF.

The chain recombines TRBV19 with TRBJ2-1, with 9 bases lining up with TRBD2. CDR1 is LNHDA, CDR2 SQIVND, per germline (reference sequence). The length of the CDR3 is 13 residues. V was clipped by 11 bases and J by 5 bases; unmatched bases: 7. CDR3 residues: CAPQAGGHNEQFF. In nucleotides, the CDR3 is TGTGCCCCCCAGGCGGGGGGGCACAATGAGCAGTTCTTC.

J is TRBJ1-2 and V is TRBV28, with no clear D. Germline values: CDR1 MDHEN, CDR2 SYDVKM. The CDR3 covers 12 residues. The ends were cut back, 5 bases at V and 6 bases at J, with 10 bases in the middle. The CDR3 DNA is TGTGCCAGCAGTCTCCCCGGGGATGGCTACACCTTC. Residues: CASSLPGDGYTF.

This clone was picked up one time. The chain's CDR3 is CASSCHTGDQDTEAFF. In DNA, the CDR3 is TGTGCCAGCAGCTGCCATACAGGGGATCAAGACACTGAAGCTTTCTTT. The gene calls are TRBV5-4 and TRBJ1-1; 7 positions agree with TRBD1. The germline CDR1 and CDR2 sequences are SGHNT and YYREEE (reference sequence). The CDR3 length is 16 residues. The junction had 11 bases not matched to a gene; V was cut back by 3 bases and J by 3 bases.

This clone was seen a single time. This rearrangement joins TRBV27 to TRBJ1-2, with D perhaps matching TRBD1 (6 bases). CDR3 length equals 16 residues. V shed 3 bases and J shed 1 base, with 15 bases lying between them. Germline V CDR1 and CDR2: MNHEY, SMNVEV (reference sequence). The CDR3 spells CASSLAFPGHNYGYTF. The CDR3 nucleotides read TGTGCCAGCAGTTTGGCCTTCCCGGGACATAACTATGGCTACACCTTC.

V is TRBV2 and J is TRBJ2-3, with D tentatively TRBD2 (6 bases). This CDR3 has 12 residues. Germline assignment: CDR1 SNHLY and CDR2 FYNNEI. The CDR3 sequence: CARAGKTDTQYF. In nucleotides, the CDR3 is TGTGCAAGGGCGGGAAAAACAGATACGCAGTATTTT.

The chain is built from TRBV6-5 and TRBJ2-7; weak D call: TRBD2 (6 bases). V lost 6 bases and J lost 3, with 15 bases in between. This CDR3 spans 14 amino acids. Germline V gene data show CDR1 as MNHEY and CDR2 as SVGAGI. The CDR3 region is CASRPLGLHYEQYF. The CDR3 coding sequence is TGTGCCAGCAGACCGCTGGGACTCCACTACGAGCAGTACTTC.

V is TRBV25-1 and J is TRBJ2-5, with D possibly matching TRBD2 (6 bases). Germline V gene data show CDR1 as MGHDK and CDR2 as SYGVNS. V was clipped by 2 bases and J by 4 bases, with 8 bases between them. The CDR3 length is 13 residues. The CDR3 is CASSETEGETQYF. CDR3 DNA: TGTGCCAGCAGTGAAACGGAGGGAGAGACCCAGTACTTC.

This clone is a singleton in its sample. CDR3 amino acids: CASSSTGGGETQYF. The CDR3 DNA reads as TGTGCCAGTAGTAGCACGGGTGGAGGGGAGACCCAGTACTTC. The rearrangement links TRBV19 to TRBJ2-5; D possibly corresponds to TRBD2 (6 bases). The V gene lost 4 bases and the J gene lost 5 bases, with 14 bases spanning the gap. The germline CDR1 and CDR2 sequences are LNHDA and SQIVND (reference sequence). The CDR3 runs to 14 residues.

The gene calls are TRBV9 and TRBJ1-5, with TRBD1 matching over 9 bases. The germline V gene has CDR1 SGDLS and CDR2 YYNGEE. Trimming took 0 bases from V and 6 from J; bases not matched to a gene: 4. This CDR3 contains 15 residues. Here the CDR3 DNA reads TGTGCCAGCAGCGTAGGTGACAGGGGGGTTCAGCCCCAGCATTTT. Its translation is CASSVGDRGVQPQHF.

The rearrangement joins TRBV29-1 to TRBJ2-5; 14 nucleotides match TRBD2. The V segment lost 7 bases and the J segment 5 bases; nucleotides outside the gene matches: 9. The germline V gene encodes CDR1 SQVTM and CDR2 ANQGSEA. The CDR3 runs 15 residues. CDR3 sequence: CSGGGTSGRGETQYF. The CDR3, as DNA: TGCAGCGGGGGCGGGACTAGCGGGAGAGGGGAGACCCAGTACTTC.

The V gene is TRBV9, the J gene TRBJ2-3; D is perhaps TRBD2 (5 bases). CDR3 length equals 18 residues. The V and J ends lost 0 bases and 5 bases respectively, with 22 bases between them. The germline CDR1 and CDR2 sequences are SGDLS and YYNGEE. The CDR3 nucleotides read TGTGCCAGCAGCGTAGATAGGAGGAAGCCAGGAGATGGAGATACGCAGTATTTT. Translating gives CASSVDRRKPGDGDTQYF.